A selection of T cell receptor beta chains follows, all from one sample in a study of vaccination and CD4 T cells after COVID-19. TCRdb re-derived calls from the PCR reads in MiXCR, one entry per CDR3 protein. Of around 6,000 distinct CDR3 sequences listed, less than 50% were seen once; the top ten hold approximately 32%. Their target antigens are unknown. What was sequenced was CD4+ T cells from blood, cultured in vitro. These receptors all stem from a human donor who had recovered from COVID-19. Each CDR3 is given with its conserved first and last residue. Fields, in order: clone size, J gene, V gene, D gene, CDR3 protein, CDR3 DNA. D genes are given only for firm matches. Rows give clone size only sometimes, using once, few, many, or a class for an expanded clone.

size: few
J: TRBJ1-5
V: TRBV15
D: TRBD1
CDR3: CATGQGNNQPQHF
DNA: TGTGCCACGGGACAGGGGAACAATCAGCCCCAGCATTTT

size: .
J: TRBJ1-1
V: TRBV6-1
D: .
CDR3: CASSIGHMNTEAFF
DNA: TGTGCCAGCAGCATCGGACACATGAACACTGAAGCTTTCTTT

size: .
J: TRBJ2-3
V: TRBV30
D: .
CDR3: CAWSVGGLTDTQYF
DNA: TGTGCCTGGAGTGTTGGCGGCCTCACAGATACGCAGTATTTT

size: few
J: TRBJ2-7
V: TRBV20-1
D: TRBD2
CDR3: CSASGAGVANYEQYF
DNA: TGCAGTGCGTCCGGAGCGGGAGTTGCGAACTACGAGCAGTACTTC

size: once
J: TRBJ2-6
V: TRBV7-2
D: .
CDR3: CASSLVGQNSGANVLTF
DNA: TGTGCCAGCAGCTTAGTCGGACAGAACTCTGGGGCCAACGTCCTGACTTTC

size: .
J: TRBJ1-1
V: TRBV11-3
D: .
CDR3: CASSHRLVENTEAFF
DNA: TGTGCCAGCAGCCACCGTTTGGTCGAGAACACTGAAGCTTTCTTT

size: medium-sized
J: TRBJ1-3
V: TRBV6-5
D: .
CDR3: CASSYRGGNTIYF
DNA: TGTGCCAGCAGTTACCGCGGTGGAAACACCATATATTTT

size: medium-sized
J: TRBJ2-5
V: TRBV18
D: .
CDR3: CASSPVSRVLQETQYF
DNA: TGTGCCAGCTCACCAGTCTCCAGGGTGCTCCAAGAGACCCAGTACTTC

size: .
J: TRBJ2-3
V: TRBV2
D: TRBD1
CDR3: CASSDVSGGADTQYF
DNA: TGTGCCAGCAGTGATGTGTCAGGGGGCGCAGATACGCAGTATTTT

size: medium-sized
J: TRBJ2-5
V: TRBV5-5
D: TRBD1
CDR3: CASSFRTGGKGETQYF
DNA: TGTGCCAGCAGCTTCCGGACAGGGGGAAAAGGGGAGACCCAGTACTTC

size: .
J: TRBJ2-5
V: TRBV4-2
D: TRBD1
CDR3: CASSQDGDRANRGETQYF
DNA: TGTGCCAGCAGCCAAGATGGGGACAGGGCGAACAGGGGCGAGACCCAGTACTTC

size: .
J: TRBJ2-7
V: TRBV20-1
D: .
CDR3: CSARTGPLYEQYF
DNA: TGCAGTGCTAGGACAGGTCCCCTCTACGAGCAGTACTTC

size: once
J: TRBJ2-2
V: TRBV11-1
D: TRBD1
CDR3: CASSLAGTGVTGELFF
DNA: TGTGCCAGCAGCTTGGCCGGAACAGGGGTGACCGGGGAGCTGTTTTTT

size: few
J: TRBJ1-6
V: TRBV20-1
D: .
CDR3: CSARQFNNSPLHF
DNA: TGCAGTGCTAGGCAGTTCAATAATTCACCCCTCCACTTT

size: .
J: TRBJ2-1
V: TRBV21-1
D: .
CDR3: CASSTHLEREATQSYNEQFF
DNA: TGTGCCAGCAGCACACACTTAGAGCGGGAGGCTACCCAATCCTACAATGAGCAGTTCTTC

size: few
J: TRBJ1-1
V: TRBV2
D: .
CDR3: CASSLKDTEAFF
DNA: TGTGCCAGCAGCCTGAAGGACACTGAAGCTTTCTTT

size: .
J: TRBJ2-5
V: TRBV29-1
D: .
CDR3: CSVERKGIETQYF
DNA: TGCAGCGTTGAGAGGAAAGGTATCGAGACCCAGTACTTC

size: once
J: TRBJ2-5
V: TRBV4-1
D: TRBD2
CDR3: CASSRTSGRGLQETQYF
DNA: TGCGCCAGCAGCCGGACTAGCGGGAGGGGACTCCAAGAGACCCAGTACTTC

size: once
J: TRBJ2-2
V: TRBV19
D: TRBD2
CDR3: CASRESGVITGELFF
DNA: TGTGCCAGTAGGGAGAGCGGGGTGATCACCGGGGAGCTGTTTTTT

size: .
J: TRBJ2-3
V: TRBV20-1
D: TRBD2
CDR3: CSARPHLITSGSLDTQYF
DNA: TGCAGTGCTAGACCCCACCTCATTACAAGCGGGAGTTTAGATACGCAGTATTTT

size: .
J: TRBJ2-7
V: TRBV19
D: .
CDR3: CASSMGGATYEQYF
DNA: TGTGCCAGTAGTATGGGGGGGGCAACCTACGAGCAGTACTTC

size: few
J: TRBJ1-1
V: TRBV20-1
D: .
CDR3: CSVGRNTEAFF
DNA: TGCAGTGTGGGGAGGAACACTGAAGCTTTCTTT

size: few
J: TRBJ1-2
V: TRBV21-1
D: .
CDR3: CASSSPGQGNYGYTF
DNA: TGTGCCAGCAGCAGTCCGGGACAGGGGAACTATGGCTACACCTTC

size: once
J: TRBJ1-1
V: TRBV2
D: .
CDR3: CASTPANVNTEAFF
DNA: TGTGCCAGCACACCCGCTAACGTGAACACTGAAGCTTTCTTT

size: .
J: TRBJ2-7
V: TRBV10-3
D: TRBD1
CDR3: CASQFRDRGGEQYF
DNA: TGTGCCAGCCAATTCCGGGACAGGGGGGGGGAGCAGTACTTC

size: few
J: TRBJ2-6
V: TRBV2
D: TRBD1
CDR3: CASSVLGGAWGANVLTF
DNA: TGTGCCAGCAGTGTGCTAGGGGGCGCGTGGGGGGCCAACGTCCTGACTTTC

size: .
J: TRBJ1-1
V: TRBV29-1
D: .
CDR3: CSVEGQAGTEAFF
DNA: TGCAGCGTTGAAGGGCAGGCGGGCACTGAAGCTTTCTTT

size: once
J: TRBJ2-3
V: TRBV5-1
D: .
CDR3: CASSLLNPTDTQYF
DNA: TGCGCCAGCAGCTTGCTCAACCCCACAGATACGCAGTATTTT

size: .
J: TRBJ2-1
V: TRBV6-4
D: TRBD2
CDR3: CASSDTSGSPYNEQFF
DNA: TGTGCCAGCAGTGATACTAGCGGGAGTCCCTACAATGAGCAGTTCTTC

size: .
J: TRBJ2-3
V: TRBV6-1
D: TRBD2
CDR3: CASERTSGTRRGDTQYF
DNA: TGTGCCAGCGAAAGAACTAGCGGGACTCGTAGAGGGGATACGCAGTATTTT

size: .
J: TRBJ2-2
V: TRBV27
D: .
CDR3: CASKISWGGTGELFF
DNA: TGTGCCAGCAAAATTAGCTGGGGAGGCACCGGGGAGCTGTTTTTT

size: .
J: TRBJ1-2
V: TRBV20-1
D: .
CDR3: CSAPSANYGYTF
DNA: TGCAGTGCCCCGTCCGCTAACTATGGCTACACCTTC

size: .
J: TRBJ1-5
V: TRBV29-1
D: .
CDR3: CSVIWGGRGQPQHF
DNA: TGCAGCGTTATTTGGGGGGGTAGGGGACAGCCCCAGCATTTT

size: medium-sized
J: TRBJ2-5
V: TRBV11-2
D: .
CDR3: CASSLSIGGGQYF
DNA: TGTGCCAGCAGCTTAAGTATAGGGGGTGGCCAGTACTTC

size: .
J: TRBJ2-3
V: TRBV6-2/TRBV6-3
D: TRBD1
CDR3: CASSPGQVWDTQYF
DNA: TGTGCCAGCAGCCCCGGACAGGTCTGGGATACGCAGTATTTT

size: .
J: TRBJ1-2
V: TRBV19
D: .
CDR3: CASSSRDGLYTF
DNA: TGTGCCAGTAGTTCCCGGGACGGCCTCTACACCTTC

size: .
J: TRBJ2-2
V: TRBV27
D: TRBD1
CDR3: CASISYGTGSVGELFF
DNA: TGTGCCAGCATTTCTTACGGGACAGGGAGTGTTGGGGAGCTGTTTTTT

size: .
J: TRBJ2-7
V: TRBV10-3
D: TRBD2
CDR3: CAISEVELAGPTPYEQYF
DNA: TGTGCCATCAGTGAGGTAGAGTTAGCGGGACCAACTCCCTACGAGCAGTACTTC

size: .
J: TRBJ2-6
V: TRBV20-1
D: .
CDR3: CSAHNVQSGANVLTF
DNA: TGCAGTGCTCATAACGTGCAGTCTGGGGCCAACGTCCTGACTTTC

size: .
J: TRBJ2-2
V: TRBV19
D: .
CDR3: CASSISRDTGELFF
DNA: TGTGCCAGTAGTATATCCCGGGACACCGGGGAGCTGTTTTTT

size: .
J: TRBJ2-5
V: TRBV18
D: .
CDR3: CASFEQGETQYF
DNA: TGTGCCAGCTTCGAGCAGGGGGAGACCCAGTACTTC

size: .
J: TRBJ2-1
V: TRBV2
D: TRBD1
CDR3: CASSRRQGEAGNEQFF
DNA: TGTGCCAGCAGCCGTCGGCAGGGGGAAGCAGGTAATGAGCAGTTCTTC

size: .
J: TRBJ2-7
V: TRBV18
D: TRBD2
CDR3: CASSLLAGANYEQYF
DNA: TGTGCCAGCTCACTGCTAGCGGGGGCAAACTACGAGCAGTACTTC

size: .
J: TRBJ1-1
V: TRBV20-1
D: .
CDR3: CSARSEGGDTEAFF
DNA: TGCAGTGCTAGATCTGAGGGAGGAGACACTGAAGCTTTCTTT

size: .
J: TRBJ2-7
V: TRBV20-1
D: TRBD1
CDR3: CSARDPSTGSPSEQYF
DNA: TGCAGTGCTAGAGATCCCTCGACAGGGTCCCCCTCCGAGCAGTACTTC

size: .
J: TRBJ2-2
V: TRBV6-4
D: TRBD1
CDR3: CASSDSDRADTGELFF
DNA: TGTGCCAGCAGTGACTCGGACAGGGCAGACACCGGGGAGCTGTTTTTT

size: few
J: TRBJ1-1
V: TRBV7-2
D: .
CDR3: CASSLTRAAGAFF
DNA: TGTGCCAGCAGCTTAACCCGGGCCGCGGGAGCTTTCTTT

size: .
J: TRBJ2-3
V: TRBV20-1
D: TRBD2
CDR3: CSARSASGTSTDTQYF
DNA: TGCAGTGCTAGAAGCGCTAGCGGAACTAGCACAGATACGCAGTATTTT

size: .
J: TRBJ2-7
V: TRBV11-3
D: TRBD2
CDR3: CASRFTSGSYEQYF
DNA: TGTGCCAGCAGGTTCACTAGCGGGTCCTACGAGCAGTACTTC

size: .
J: TRBJ2-3
V: TRBV6-1
D: TRBD2
CDR3: CASSQGLAAIDTQYF
DNA: TGTGCCAGCAGTCAAGGACTAGCGGCTATAGATACGCAGTATTTT

size: .
J: TRBJ2-5
V: TRBV11-1
D: .
CDR3: CASSLAPGGSGVTRESQYF
DNA: TGTGCCAGCAGCTTAGCTCCAGGGGGATCGGGGGTTACAAGAGAATCCCAGTACTTC

size: few
J: TRBJ2-1
V: TRBV7-9
D: .
CDR3: CASSLRGLGNEQFF
DNA: TGTGCCAGCAGCTTACGGGGGCTGGGCAATGAGCAGTTCTTC

size: .
J: TRBJ2-7
V: TRBV25-1
D: .
CDR3: CASSEGGRGYEQYF
DNA: TGTGCCAGCAGTGAAGGGGGCCGGGGCTACGAGCAGTACTTC

size: few
J: TRBJ1-5
V: TRBV4-3
D: .
CDR3: CASSQGVSGDNSQHF
DNA: TGCGCCAGCAGCCAAGGGGTGTCGGGGGACAACTCCCAGCATTTT